Below are 21 T cell receptor beta chains sequenced from a single sample in a study of CD8 T cells in ankylosing spondylitis. Whole-study results and caveats: Apparently characteristic of ankylosing spondylitis blood was a TCR beta motif (roughly 8 highly homologous variants).

From the 5' RACE reads, TCRdb called clonotypes with MiXCR, one entry per CDR3 protein. The sample lists around 770,000 distinct CDR3 sequences, approximately 10% occurring once. Antigens for these TCRs are unknown. The sequencing sample was made of blood, either unsorted or a sorted T cell fraction (not recorded which). Receptor source: a male donor with ankylosing spondylitis.

This clonotype was recorded at least ten times. This chain connects TRBV6-1 to TRBJ2-1, with 7 positions matching TRBD1. This CDR3 region has 17 residues. Trimming cost V 6 bases and J 0 bases; bases outside gene matches: 11. Germline V lookup: CDR1 MNHNS, CDR2 SASEGT. CDR3 loop: CASRQGQHWTSYNEQFF. Here the CDR3 DNA reads TGTGCCAGCAGGCAGGGACAGCATTGGACCTCCTACAATGAGCAGTTCTTC.

This clonotype occurred many times. The V gene is TRBV20-1, the J gene TRBJ2-1, with a tentative D call TRBD2 (5 bases). This CDR3 comprises 14 residues. The germline V and J ends were trimmed by 3 bases and 0 bases, with 9 bases remaining between them. In germline, CDR1 is DFQATT, CDR2 SNEGSKA (reference sequence). The CDR3 protein is CSARRLASYNEQFF. CDR3 DNA: TGCAGTGCTAGGCGCCTAGCCTCCTACAATGAGCAGTTCTTC.

V and J are TRBV18 and TRBJ1-1, with 7 bases aligning to TRBD1. The CDR3 sequence is 17 residues long. V was clipped by 0 bases and J by 1 base; unmatched bases: 8. Germline CDR1 and CDR2: KGHSH and LQKENI. CDR3 DNA: TGTGCCAGCTCACCACCGTCTGGGACAGAAAAGAACACTGAAGCTTTCTTT. Translated: CASSPPSGTEKNTEAFF.

This clonotype was seen a few times. The rearrangement uses TRBV5-6 and TRBJ2-5; the D is unclear. CDR1 SGHDT and CDR2 YYEEEE come from the germline V gene. V was trimmed by 0 bases and J by 5 bases, leaving 8 bases between them. The CDR3 is 13 amino acids. The CDR3 region is CASSLEVAETQYF. The CDR3 nucleotides read TGTGCCAGCAGCTTGGAGGTCGCGGAGACCCAGTACTTC.

The chain couples TRBV19 to TRBJ1-1, with 10 bases identical to TRBD1. Germline V lookup: CDR1 LNHDA, CDR2 SQIVND (reference sequence). This CDR3 region has 13 residues. J was trimmed by 6 bases and V by 9 bases; bases with no gene match: 7. The CDR3 reads CASTGQGWPEAFF. CDR3 coding DNA: TGTGCCAGCACGGGACAGGGGTGGCCTGAAGCTTTCTTT.

This rearrangement joins TRBV28 to TRBJ1-4; 7 bases are a match to TRBD1. V lost 3 bases, J lost 5 bases, and 6 bases stayed unmatched. CDR1 MDHEN and CDR2 SYDVKM come from the germline V gene. The CDR3 loop spans 15 amino acids. The CDR3, as DNA: TGTGCCAGCAGTTTTCTGGACAGGAGAAATGAAAAACTGTTTTTT. Its protein product is CASSFLDRRNEKLFF. The complete variable domain, with remaining parts taken from reference TRBV28 and TRBJ1-4, reads DVKVTQSSRYLVKRTGEKVFLECVQDMDHENMFWYRQDPGLGLRLIYFSYDVKMKEKGDIPEGYSVSREKKERFSLILESASTNQTSMYLCASSFLDRRNEKLFFGSGTQLSVL.

This clonotype has ten or more counts. The chain joins TRBV7-2 to TRBJ1-6, with a weak D call TRBD1 (5 bases). V shed 6 bases and J shed 7 bases, with 16 bases lying between them. CDR3 length equals 15 residues. Germline CDR1 and CDR2: SGHTA and FQGNSA. The chain's CDR3 is CASSLLGTGNSPLHF. The CDR3 DNA is TGTGCCAGCAGTCTACTGGGGACTGGGAATTCACCCCTCCACTTT.

There are a few counts of this clonotype. The chain carries TRBV10-3 and TRBJ2-2, with D possibly being TRBD1 (6 bases). The CDR3 spans 19 residues. CDR1 ENHRY and CDR2 SYGVKD come from the germline V gene. The V gene lost 4 bases and the J gene lost 0 bases, with 21 bases spanning the gap. The CDR3 sequence: CAISGDILGDSANTGELFF. CDR3 in DNA: TGTGCCATCAGTGGGGACATCCTGGGCGACTCTGCGAACACCGGGGAGCTGTTTTTT.

This clonotype was detected a few times. J is TRBJ2-1 and V is TRBV4-2, with 8 positions matching TRBD1. The CDR3 totals 16 residues. The J segment lost 6 bases and the V segment lost 1 base, leaving 8 bases of the junction unmatched. The V gene's germline CDR1 is LGHNA and CDR2 YNFKEQ. As DNA, the CDR3 is TGTGCCAGCAGCCAAGGAACCGGACAGGGAAGCAATGAGCAGTTCTTC. It translates to CASSQGTGQGSNEQFF.

In this sample, this clonotype turned up a few times. The chain has TRBV29-1 and TRBJ2-1, with a possible D match to TRBD2 (5 bases). Between the trimmed V and J ends, which lost 4 bases and 1 base, there was a span of 11 bases. Germline-derived CDR1 and CDR2 are SQVTM and ANQGSEA. CDR3 length: 14 amino acids. The CDR3 region is CSVAIPGSYNEQFF. CDR3 coding DNA: TGCAGCGTTGCGATCCCGGGGTCCTACAATGAGCAGTTCTTC.

This clonotype was recorded at least ten times. An end of the junction differs from the germline gene, which may be a read error. This chain joins TRBV5-1 and TRBJ2-7, with no clear D. This CDR3 is built from 14 residues. Per the germline V gene, CDR1 is SGHRS and CDR2 is YFSETQ. The CDR3 spells CASSLTGSSYEQYF. For the CDR3, the DNA is TGTGCCAGCAGTTTAACCGGCAGCTCCTACGAGCAGTACTTC.

This clonotype was detected a few times. CDR3 nucleotides: TGTGCTAGTGGTATAACAACCGCTCTCAACCAGCCCCAGCATTTT. It encodes CASGITTALNQPQHF. V usage is TRBV12-5 and J usage is TRBJ1-5; the D is unclear. The V and J ends lost 5 bases and 7 bases respectively, with 18 bases between them. CDR1 is LGHNT and CDR2 is FRNRAP in the germline V gene. CDR3 length: 15 residues.

The chain couples TRBV6-5 to TRBJ2-3; TRBD2 might be the D (6 bases). Per the germline V gene, CDR1 is MNHEY and CDR2 is SVGAGI. The CDR3 is 14 amino acids. Between the trimmed V and J ends, which lost 0 bases and 5 bases, there was a span of 9 bases. The CDR3, as DNA: TGTGCCAGCAGTTACTCGACTAGGTTAGATACGCAGTATTTT. It is translated as CASSYSTRLDTQYF.

This clonotype was counted many times. V and J are TRBV29-1 and TRBJ2-1; perhaps TRBD2 as D (5 bases). Germline V gene sequence: CDR1 SQVTM, CDR2 ANQGSEA. The CDR3 has 14 residues. V was pared by 8 bases and J by 0 bases, with 14 bases between. CDR3 DNA: TGCAGCTTCCAGAGGACTCGCTCCTACAATGAGCAGTTCTTC. Its protein product is CSFQRTRSYNEQFF.

This clonotype occurred a few times. The V and J genes are TRBV6-6 and TRBJ2-7; perhaps TRBD2 as D (5 bases). V was trimmed by 8 bases and J by 5 bases, leaving 16 bases between them. The CDR3 length is 13 residues. Germline V gene data show CDR1 as MNHNY and CDR2 as SVGAGI (reference sequence). CDR3 residues: CASRLLRVNEQYF. The CDR3 DNA reads as TGTGCCAGCCGCCTTTTGAGGGTGAACGAGCAGTACTTC.

The chain has TRBV5-6 and TRBJ2-3; D assignment may be TRBD1 or TRBD2 (5 bases each). V shed 4 bases and J shed 2 bases, with 17 bases lying between them. This CDR3 is built from 16 residues. Germline V gives CDR1 SGHDT, CDR2 YYEEEE. In DNA, the CDR3 is TGTGCCAGCAGCAGACTCGGGACGGGCTACACAGATACGCAGTATTTT. The encoded protein is CASSRLGTGYTDTQYF.

This chain connects TRBV4-1 to TRBJ2-1, with 9 bases lining up with TRBD2. The germline V gene encodes CDR1 MGHRA and CDR2 YSYEKL. The CDR3 is made up of 16 amino acids. V shed 3 bases, J shed 7 bases, and the junction held 10 bases outside the gene matches. CDR3 loop: CASSQTGSGRNNEQFF. The CDR3 DNA sequence: TGCGCCAGCAGCCAGACGGGAAGCGGGAGGAATAATGAGCAGTTCTTC.

The V and J genes are TRBV6-1 and TRBJ2-3, with 9 bases fitting TRBD2. The CDR3 has 17 amino acids. J lost 7 bases, V lost 7 bases, and 18 bases had no gene match. Germline V CDR1 and CDR2: MNHNS, SASEGT. The CDR3 DNA sequence: TGTGCCAGCACTCCCCGCGGAGCTAGCGGGGTGCACCATACGCAGTATTTT. Amino acids: CASTPRGASGVHHTQYF.

The CDR3 reads CASSLFAGGNYGYTF. The CDR3 DNA reads TGTGCCAGCAGTTTATTTGCAGGAGGTAACTATGGCTACACCTTC. The chain employs TRBV27 and TRBJ1-2, with unresolved D. V lost 1 base and J lost 1, with 10 bases in between. The germline V gene encodes CDR1 MNHEY and CDR2 SMNVEV (reference sequence). The CDR3 covers 15 residues.

The chain recombines TRBV7-6 with TRBJ1-1; weak D call: TRBD1 (5 bases). Looked up from germline, CDR1 is SGHVS and CDR2 is FNYEAQ. Trimming took 0 bases from V and 2 from J, leaving 10 bases between them. The CDR3 totals 15 residues. CDR3 amino acids: CASSLASGGNTEAFF. In DNA, the CDR3 is TGTGCCAGCAGCTTAGCGAGTGGGGGTAACACTGAAGCTTTCTTT.

This clonotype was seen many times. The rearrangement uses TRBV20-1 and TRBJ2-1; TRBD2 agrees at 7 bases. This CDR3 is 12 amino acids long. J was trimmed by 5 bases and V by 6 bases; bases with no gene match: 4. CDR1 DFQATT and CDR2 SNEGSKA come from the germline V gene (reference sequence). The chain's CDR3 is CSAPGLDNEQFF. The CDR3 DNA reads TGCAGTGCCCCCGGACTAGACAATGAGCAGTTCTTC.